A selection of T cell receptor beta chains follows, all from one sample in a study of monozygotic twins with inflammatory bowel disease. Following a re-call of the 5' RACE reads, TCRdb has one entry per CDR3 protein and lacks DNA. The table lists over 90,000 distinct CDR3 sequences. The sequenced sample consisted of blood. The source of these receptors is a human donor with ulcerative colitis or Crohn's disease, or a healthy co-twin of an affected twin (not recorded which). Each CDR3 is given with its conserved first and last residue. The order of the fields is CDR3 protein, V gene, J gene, CDR3 length.

CDR3: CASSLGGGLVYEQYF
V: TRBV13
J: TRBJ2-7
length: 15

CDR3: CASSRTVGQGSLEQYF
V: TRBV7-9
J: TRBJ2-7
length: 16

CDR3: CASSHSLGGLAGGSGELFF
V: TRBV3-1
J: TRBJ2-2
length: 19

CDR3: CAWSLTGTKKEKLFF
V: TRBV30
J: TRBJ1-4
length: 15

CDR3: CASRSAQGGNTEAFF
V: TRBV7-3
J: TRBJ1-1
length: 15

CDR3: CASSQGRLTFGEQYF
V: TRBV4-3
J: TRBJ2-7
length: 15

CDR3: CSASAGSSTDTQYF
V: TRBV20-1
J: TRBJ2-3
length: 14

CDR3: CASSPPGSYNEQFF
V: TRBV5-1
J: TRBJ2-1
length: 14

CDR3: CASSSGLDASYEQYF
V: TRBV7-3
J: TRBJ2-7
length: 15

CDR3: CASSRRDRVAGYTF
V: TRBV27
J: TRBJ1-2
length: 14

CDR3: CASRGASQHYGYTF
V: TRBV6-1
J: TRBJ1-2
length: 14

CDR3: CASSRQGGRKNTEAFF
V: TRBV5-1
J: TRBJ1-1
length: 16

CDR3: CSARDGTTQGGEQFF
V: TRBV20-1
J: TRBJ2-1
length: 15

CDR3: CSARGQILNTEAFF
V: TRBV20-1
J: TRBJ1-1
length: 14

CDR3: CASSLVPGQGGYTF
V: TRBV7-2
J: TRBJ1-2
length: 14

CDR3: CASSLGTANSGANVLTF
V: TRBV18
J: TRBJ2-6
length: 17

CDR3: CASSARTGEDNEQFF
V: TRBV12-3/TRBV12-4
J: TRBJ2-1
length: 15

CDR3: CASSYRGINYEQYF
V: TRBV28
J: TRBJ2-7
length: 14

CDR3: CASSLSSGGGDTQYF
V: TRBV5-5
J: TRBJ2-3
length: 15

CDR3: CASSYSRLRQSSGANVLTF
V: TRBV6-5
J: TRBJ2-6
length: 19

CDR3: CSASPRAHEQYF
V: TRBV20-1
J: TRBJ2-7
length: 12

CDR3: CASSSRDRGEAFF
V: TRBV12-3/TRBV12-4
J: TRBJ1-1
length: 13

CDR3: CASSSRGGLAADTQYF
V: TRBV7-2
J: TRBJ2-3
length: 16

CDR3: CASSVQGRNTEAFF
V: TRBV27
J: TRBJ1-1
length: 14

CDR3: CASNRQDRGSEKLFF
V: TRBV5-6
J: TRBJ1-4
length: 15

CDR3: CASGRSGDQPQHF
V: TRBV7-9
J: TRBJ1-5
length: 13

CDR3: CASSKGLAVNTGELFF
V: TRBV21-1
J: TRBJ2-2
length: 16

CDR3: CASSPGQLFYEQYF
V: TRBV11-2
J: TRBJ2-7
length: 14

CDR3: CASSLALGRGTRETQYF
V: TRBV7-2
J: TRBJ2-5
length: 17

CDR3: CASSPAGRTYEQYF
V: TRBV5-1
J: TRBJ2-7
length: 14